What follows describes a single T cell receptor beta chain. The antigen remains unidentified. This sample stems from a study of cytomegalovirus exposure and HLA in healthy donors. Using immunoSEQ multiplex PCR, the repertoire was profiled, and TCRdb retains in-frame clones only, with some absent. The sample records about 68,000 clones, about 90% being singletons. The ends lost 2 bases at V and 3 bases at J; junction bases unmatched: 15. Per the germline V gene, CDR1 is SQVTM and CDR2 is ANQGSEA. CDR3 length: 18 amino acids. Study-wide findings and caveats: Usually a TCR sequence was rare, but some public TCRs were found in many donors. Subsequent analysis showed first-cohort TCR clusters tending to co-occur in more than 90 validation repertoires.

The V and J genes are TRBV29-1 and TRBJ1-2; 10 bases agree with TRBD1. Sequencing input: PBMCs. The source is a man in his late teens or twenties in good health and CMV-seronegative. Written as DNA, the CDR3 is TGCAGCGTTGAAAAAGTCGTCTTTAGGACAGGGGGATACTATGGCTACACCTTC. It encodes CSVEKVVFRTGGYYGYTF.